Sequencing of this T cell receptor beta chain was carried out in a study of blood T cell repertoires in COVID-19. About the research overall: Collection of acute and convalescent COVID-19 samples took place in the United States, Italy and Spain.

Original processing notes: How many nucleated cells were present was estimated from reference gene primer amplification. Here immunoSEQ multiplex PCR was the method, and the copy in TCRdb shows in-frame clones only, minus some. That table gives V, J and clone size, and the DNA gave D and trimming. The sample lists about 71,000 clones, 90% occurring once. The CDR3 contains 12 residues. Germline V gene data show CDR1 as SEHNR and CDR2 as FQNEAQ (reference sequence). V lost 3 bases to trimming and J lost 8 bases, with 10 bases between them. What was sequenced was peripheral blood. The chain joins TRBV7-9 to TRBJ1-2; D not certain. This clonotype was sampled from a woman under 30 with acute or convalescent COVID-19. The CDR3 loop is CASSLTQLGYTF. The DNA of the CDR3 is TGTGCCAGCAGCTTGACTCAGTTGGGCTACACCTTC. The variable domain in full, with the rest retrieved from reference TRBV7-9 and TRBJ1-2, is DTGVSQNPRHKITKRGQNVTFRCDPISEHNRLYWYRQTLGQGPEFLTYFQNEAQLEKSRLLSDRFSAERPKGSFSTLEIQRTEQGDSAMYLCASSLTQLGYTFGSGTRLTVV.